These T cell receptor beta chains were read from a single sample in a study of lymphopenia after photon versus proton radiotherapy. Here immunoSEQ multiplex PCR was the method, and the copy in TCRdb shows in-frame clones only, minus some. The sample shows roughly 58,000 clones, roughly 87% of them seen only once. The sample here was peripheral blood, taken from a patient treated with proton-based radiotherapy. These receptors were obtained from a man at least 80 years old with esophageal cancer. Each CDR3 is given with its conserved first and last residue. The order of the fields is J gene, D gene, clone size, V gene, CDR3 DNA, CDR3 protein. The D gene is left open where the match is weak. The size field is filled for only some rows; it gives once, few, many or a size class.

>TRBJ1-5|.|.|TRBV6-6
TGTGCCAGCAGTTACTCTGTCGACCAGCCCCAGCATTTT
CASSYSVDQPQHF
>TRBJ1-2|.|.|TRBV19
TGTGCCAGTAGTATCGTAGGGGAAAGTCCCCGATATGGCTACACCTTC
CASSIVGESPRYGYTF
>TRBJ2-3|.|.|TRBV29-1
TGCAGCGTTGAACCCCAGACCAGTGCAGATACGCAGTATTTT
CSVEPQTSADTQYF
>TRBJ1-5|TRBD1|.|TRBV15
TGTGCCACCAGCAGAGTGTCCGGACAGGGGAACATGTACAATCAGCCCCAGCATTTT
CATSRVSGQGNMYNQPQHF
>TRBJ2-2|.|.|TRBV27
TGTGCCAGCAGTTCCCAAAACACCGGGGAGCTGTTTTTT
CASSSQNTGELFF
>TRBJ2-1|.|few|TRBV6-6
TGTGCCAGCAGTTACGTAGGGTCCGGAACCAATGAGCAGTTCTTC
CASSYVGSGTNEQFF
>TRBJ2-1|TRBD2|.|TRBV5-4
TGTGCCAGCAGCTTGATCGGGGGGGGTGAGCAGTTCTTC
CASSLIGGGEQFF
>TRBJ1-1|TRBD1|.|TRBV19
TGTGCCAGTAGTACTATAGGACAGGGGAACACTGAAGCTTTCTTT
CASSTIGQGNTEAFF
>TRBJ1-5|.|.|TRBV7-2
TGTGCCAGCAGCTTAACAGGTTTGAGCAATCAGCCCCAGCATTTT
CASSLTGLSNQPQHF
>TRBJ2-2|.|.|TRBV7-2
TGTGCCAGCAGCCCCCGAAGGACCGGGGAGCTGTTTTTT
CASSPRRTGELFF
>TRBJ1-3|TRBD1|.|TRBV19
TGTGCCAGTAGCAAAGGGACAGGAACGGGAAACACCATATATTTT
CASSKGTGTGNTIYF
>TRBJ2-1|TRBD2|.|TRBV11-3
TGTGCCAGCAGCTTGGCGGGAGGGATTTACAATGAGCAGTTCTTC
CASSLAGGIYNEQFF
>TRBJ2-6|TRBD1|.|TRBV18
TGTGCCAGCTCACTCAGGACAGGACACTCTGGGGCCAACGTCCTGACTTTC
CASSLRTGHSGANVLTF
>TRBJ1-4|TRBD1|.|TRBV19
TGTGCCAGTACCATACTTCCGGGACAGAGGAATGAAAAACTGTTTTTT
CASTILPGQRNEKLFF
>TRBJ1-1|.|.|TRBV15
TGTGCCACCAGCAGAGACACGGCGTTATGGGACACTGAAGCTTTCTTT
CATSRDTALWDTEAFF
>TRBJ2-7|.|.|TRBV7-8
TGTGCCAGCAGCTTCTCGACTGCGGGCGAGCAGTACTTC
CASSFSTAGEQYF
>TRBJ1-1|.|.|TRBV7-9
TGTGCCAGCAGCCCACCCTCGTCGGCAGCGACTGAAGCTTTCTTT
CASSPPSSAATEAFF
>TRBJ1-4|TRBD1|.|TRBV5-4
TGTGCCAGCAGCTTGGTTCCTAGGGACAGAGAAAAACTGTTTTTT
CASSLVPRDREKLFF
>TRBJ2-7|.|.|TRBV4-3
TGCGCCAGCAGCCAAGATTCGAATGAGGCGGAAGCCTACGAGCAGTACTTC
CASSQDSNEAEAYEQYF
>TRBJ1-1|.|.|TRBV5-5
TGTGCCAGCAGCGCACTGGTGAGGGGGACTGAAGCTTTCTTT
CASSALVRGTEAFF
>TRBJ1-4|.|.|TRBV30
TGTGCCTGGAGGGACAGAAGCTTTGAAAAACTGTTTTTT
CAWRDRSFEKLFF
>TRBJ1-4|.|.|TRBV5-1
TGCGCCAGCATGGTAGCCCCTAATGAAAAACTGTTTTTT
CASMVAPNEKLFF
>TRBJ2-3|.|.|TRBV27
TGTGCCAGCGTCCCCGGCGGCGGCCGGGGGTGGCCAGATACGCAGTATTTT
CASVPGGGRGWPDTQYF
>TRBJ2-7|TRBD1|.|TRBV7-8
TGTGCCAGCAGCTTATGGGACAGGGCCTACGAGCAGTACTTC
CASSLWDRAYEQYF
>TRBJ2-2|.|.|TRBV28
TGTGCCAGCATGAGGGGGGGACCGAACACCGGGGAGCTGTTTTTT
CASMRGGPNTGELFF
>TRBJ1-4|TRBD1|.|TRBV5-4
TGTGCCAGCAGCTTGGGACAGGGTGATGAAAAACTGTTTTTT
CASSLGQGDEKLFF
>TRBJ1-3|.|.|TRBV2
TGTGCCAGCCTCCCTCCACGGAGATCTGGAAACACCATATATTTT
CASLPPRRSGNTIYF
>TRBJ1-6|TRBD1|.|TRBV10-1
TGCGCCAGCAGTAGAAGACACAAGACAGGGGGCGGCTATTCACCCCTCCACTTT
CASSRRHKTGGGYSPLHF
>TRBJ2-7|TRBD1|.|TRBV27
TGTGCCAGCAGCCCCTCGAACGCCCGGGACAGGGGCTCGGGGCAGTACTTC
CASSPSNARDRGSGQYF
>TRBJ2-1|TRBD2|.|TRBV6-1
TGTGCCAGCAGTCGGGGGGGAGATGAGTTCTTC
CASSRGGDEFF
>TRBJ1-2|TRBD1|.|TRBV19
TGTGCCAGTAGTACCGGGACAGGGGGCTATGGCTACACCTTC
CASSTGTGGYGYTF
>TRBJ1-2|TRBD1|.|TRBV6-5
TGTGCCAGCACCCCGGCAGGGGGCGTGGGTCGCTACACCTTC
CASTPAGGVGRYTF
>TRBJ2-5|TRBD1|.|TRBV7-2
TGTGCCAGCAGCCCGCGGACAGGGTATTCGCAAGAGACCCAGTACTTC
CASSPRTGYSQETQYF
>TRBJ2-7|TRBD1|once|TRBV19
TGTGCCAGTAGTATAGCCGGGACAGGGGCGATAGCCTACGAGCAGTACTTC
CASSIAGTGAIAYEQYF
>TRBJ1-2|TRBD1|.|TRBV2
TGTGCCAGCACCGCGACAGGGATAGGTGGCTACACCTTC
CASTATGIGGYTF
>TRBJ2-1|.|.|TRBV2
TGTGCCAGCATGATACTCCGGGACAACTCCTACAATGAGCAGTTCTTC
CASMILRDNSYNEQFF
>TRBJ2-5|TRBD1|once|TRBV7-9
TGTGCCAGCAGCTCCAGGGGGCCCGAGACCCAGTACTTC
CASSSRGPETQYF
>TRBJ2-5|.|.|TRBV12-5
TGTGCTAGTCTCTTGGGCGGACAAGAGACCCAGTACTTC
CASLLGGQETQYF
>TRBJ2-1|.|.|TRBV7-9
TGTGCCAGCAGCTTAAATGAGGTTGGGTATCAGTTCTTC
CASSLNEVGYQFF
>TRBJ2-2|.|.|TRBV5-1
TGCGCCAGCAGCGACCAAAGGACCGGGGAGCTGTTTTTT
CASSDQRTGELFF
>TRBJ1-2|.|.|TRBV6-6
TGTGCCAGCGCGCCAACCTTAGGGGGCTACACCTTC
CASAPTLGGYTF
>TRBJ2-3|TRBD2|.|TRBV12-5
TGTGCTAGTGGTTCATCGTCTAGCGGACCCGGAGATACGCAGTATTTT
CASGSSSSGPGDTQYF